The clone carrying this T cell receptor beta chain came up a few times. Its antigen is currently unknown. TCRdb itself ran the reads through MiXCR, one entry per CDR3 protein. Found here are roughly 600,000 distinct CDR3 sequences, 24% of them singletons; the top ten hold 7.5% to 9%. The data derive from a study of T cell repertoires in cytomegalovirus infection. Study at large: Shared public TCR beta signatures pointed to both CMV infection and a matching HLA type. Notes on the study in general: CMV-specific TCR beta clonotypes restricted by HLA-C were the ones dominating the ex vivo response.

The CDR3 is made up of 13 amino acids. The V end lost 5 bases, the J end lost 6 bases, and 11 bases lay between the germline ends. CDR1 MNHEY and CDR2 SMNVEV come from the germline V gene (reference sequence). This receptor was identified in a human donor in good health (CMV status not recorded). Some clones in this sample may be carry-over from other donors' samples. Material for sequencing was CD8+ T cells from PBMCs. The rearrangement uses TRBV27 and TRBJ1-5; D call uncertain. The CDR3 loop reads CASSHYVGQPQHF. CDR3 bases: TGTGCCAGCAGTCACTATGTGGGTCAGCCCCAGCATTTT.